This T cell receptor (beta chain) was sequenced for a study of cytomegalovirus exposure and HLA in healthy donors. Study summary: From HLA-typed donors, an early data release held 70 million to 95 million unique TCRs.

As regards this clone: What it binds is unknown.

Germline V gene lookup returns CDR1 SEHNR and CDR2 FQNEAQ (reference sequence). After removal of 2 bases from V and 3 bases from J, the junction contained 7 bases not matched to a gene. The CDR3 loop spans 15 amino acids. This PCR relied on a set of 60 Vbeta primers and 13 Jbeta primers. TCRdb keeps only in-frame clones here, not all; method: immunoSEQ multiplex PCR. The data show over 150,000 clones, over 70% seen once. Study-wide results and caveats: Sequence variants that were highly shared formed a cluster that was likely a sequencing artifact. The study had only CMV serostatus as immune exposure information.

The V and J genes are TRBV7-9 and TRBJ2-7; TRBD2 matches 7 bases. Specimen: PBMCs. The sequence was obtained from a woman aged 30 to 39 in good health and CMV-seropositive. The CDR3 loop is CASSLPAGNLYEQYF. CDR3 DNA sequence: TGTGCCAGCAGCTTACCAGCGGGAAATCTCTACGAGCAGTACTTC.